Following are 27 T cell receptor beta chains from one sample sequenced in a study of post-analysis software for immune sequencing data. Study-level findings and limits: Elevated frequency relative to controls characterized several TRBV segments in patients, TRBV5-6, TRBV5-1 and TRBV20-1 among them.

Built from TCR beta cDNA, the libraries had unique molecular identifiers in them. TCRdb re-called the PCR reads through MiXCR, storing one row per CDR3 protein. The sample contains under 900,000 distinct CDR3 sequences, around 53% of which appear only once. Their antigen targets remain unknown. The material sequenced was blood. These receptors all stem from a girl under 18 with multiple sclerosis.

The V call is TRBV25-1, the J call TRBJ2-1; weak D call: TRBD1 (6 bases). The V gene lost 3 bases and the J gene lost 12 bases, with 12 bases spanning the gap. The CDR3 runs to 12 residues. Germline V gives CDR1 MGHDK, CDR2 SYGVNS. CDR3 sequence (DNA): TGTGCCAGCAGTGATGGGGGCCCCCGGCAGTTCTTC. The encoded protein is CASSDGGPRQFF.

The chain links TRBV6-5 to TRBJ2-7; 15 nucleotides match TRBD2. The CDR3 loop spans 20 amino acids. With 2 bases clipped from V and 1 base from J, the junction kept 12 bases outside the gene matches. Germline values: CDR1 MNHEY, CDR2 SVGAGI. CDR3 sequence (DNA): TGTGCCAGCAGTTACCACAGGACTAGCGGGAGGGATAGAATTTCCTACGAGCAGTACTTC. It yields the protein CASSYHRTSGRDRISYEQYF.

This chain joins TRBV7-2 and TRBJ1-1, with D hard to call. Trimming took 2 bases from V and 0 from J, leaving 22 bases between them. CDR1 is SGHTA and CDR2 is FQGNSA in the germline V gene. CDR3 size: 19 residues. The DNA of the CDR3 is TGTGCCAGCAGCTTATTTAAGGGCGGATGGGCCCGAGTGAACACTGAAGCTTTCTTT. This sequence encodes CASSLFKGGWARVNTEAFF.

There are a few counts of this clonotype. The rearrangement uses TRBV29-1 and TRBJ2-5, with TRBD2 matching over 7 bases. Trimming cost V 6 bases and J 0 bases; bases outside gene matches: 7. CDR1 is SQVTM and CDR2 is ANQGSEA in the germline V gene. The CDR3 is made up of 14 amino acids. The CDR3 DNA reads TGCAGCGTCCCACCCGGGGGGTACCAAGAGACCCAGTACTTC. Its protein product is CSVPPGGYQETQYF. The entire variable domain, with the rest obtained from reference TRBV29-1 and TRBJ2-5, is as follows: SAVISQKPSRDICQRGTSLTIQCQVDSQVTMMFWYRQQPGQSLTLIATANQGSEATYESGFVIDKFPISRPNLTFSTLTVSNMSPEDSSIYLCSVPPGGYQETQYFGPGTRLLVL.

The J gene is TRBJ2-3, the V gene TRBV20-1; TRBD2 matches at 7 bases. Germline CDR1 reads DFQATT; CDR2 reads SNEGSKA (reference sequence). The CDR3 has 14 residues. V gave up 3 bases and J gave up 4 bases; unmatched junction bases: 7. The CDR3 loop reads CSASIAGASDTQYF. Here the CDR3 DNA reads TGCAGTGCTAGTATCGCGGGAGCATCAGATACGCAGTATTTT.

The chain carries TRBV5-8 and TRBJ1-4; D may be TRBD1 (5 bases). CDR3 length equals 15 residues. The V end lost 2 bases, the J end lost 2 bases, and 10 bases lay between the germline ends. Per germline, CDR1 SGHTS and CDR2 YDEGEE. The CDR3, as DNA: TGTGCCAGCAGCTTTGAGGGGAGGACTAATGAAAAACTGTTTTTT. This sequence encodes CASSFEGRTNEKLFF.

V gene TRBV3-1 combines with J gene TRBJ1-1; D call uncertain. Germline values: CDR1 LGHDT, CDR2 YNNKEL (reference sequence). The V end lost 1 base, the J end lost 7 bases, and 4 bases lay between the germline ends. This CDR3 is built from 11 residues. The chain's CDR3 is CASSQGSEAFF. The CDR3 DNA is TGTGCCAGCAGCCAAGGGAGTGAAGCTTTCTTT.

This clonotype was observed a handful of times. The chain recombines TRBV29-1 with TRBJ1-1; the match to TRBD1 covers 9 bases. Germline lookup yields CDR1 SQVTM and CDR2 ANQGSEA. The CDR3 length is 16 residues. Trimming at V came to 4 bases and at J to 1 base, leaving 10 bases not matched to a gene. Written as DNA, the CDR3 is TGCAGCGTTGCGGGTACAGGGGGCCTGAGGAACACTGAAGCTTTCTTT. Its protein product is CSVAGTGGLRNTEAFF.

The chain uses TRBV12-3 or TRBV12-4 and TRBJ2-1; 8 bases fit TRBD2. V was clipped by 5 bases and J by 2 bases; unmatched bases: 8. The CDR3 consists of 16 residues. For the CDR3, the DNA is TGTGCCAGCAGTCTTCTCGGGGGGGCCACCTACAATGAGCAGTTCTTC. Translated: CASSLLGGATYNEQFF.

V is TRBV5-1 and J is TRBJ1-2; TRBD1 is a possible D gene (6 bases). Germline V gene lookup returns CDR1 SGHRS and CDR2 YFSETQ. CDR3 length equals 14 residues. V was cut by 6 bases and J by 0 bases, with 12 bases left in between. CDR3: CASNVDSSNYGYTF. CDR3 nucleotide sequence: TGCGCCAGCAACGTGGACAGCTCTAACTATGGCTACACCTTC.

To note about this clonotype: A junction boundary mismatches the germline segment, possibly from a read error. The chain links TRBV7-9 to TRBJ2-7; 8 bases line up with TRBD1. Germline CDR1 is SEHNR and CDR2 is FQNEAQ (reference sequence). CDR3 length: 17 amino acids. CDR3 amino acids: CANSLGGGEDREYEQYF. In DNA, the CDR3 is TGTGCCAACAGCTTAGGTGGGGGAGAGGACAGGGAATACGAGCAGTACTTC.

The rearrangement joins TRBV12-3 or TRBV12-4 to TRBJ2-7; no firm D call. V dropped 0 bases and J dropped 2 bases, with 8 bases sitting between them. The CDR3 is 14 residues long. CDR3 nucleotide sequence: TGTGCCAGCAGTTTAGCGGTCGCTCCCTACGAGCAGTACTTC. Translated, it gives CASSLAVAPYEQYF.

The chain combines TRBV20-1 with TRBJ2-7; 7 positions match TRBD1. V shed 5 bases, J shed 6 bases, and the junction held 10 bases outside the gene matches. CDR3 length: 13 amino acids. CDR1 is DFQATT and CDR2 is SNEGSKA in the germline V gene (reference sequence). CDR3 residues: CSASGTENVEQYF. DNA of the CDR3: TGCAGTGCTTCCGGGACAGAAAACGTCGAGCAGTACTTC.

V gene TRBV7-2 combines with J gene TRBJ2-3; TRBD1 is a possible D gene (5 bases). The V end was cut by 7 bases, the J end by 5 bases, with 16 bases between. The germline CDR1 and CDR2 sequences are SGHTA and FQGNSA. This CDR3 comprises 14 residues. The CDR3 sequence: CASTQGDSLDTQYF. CDR3 nucleotide sequence: TGTGCCAGCACCCAAGGTGACAGTCTAGATACGCAGTATTTT.

The chain combines TRBV12-3 or TRBV12-4 with TRBJ2-1, with a possible D match to TRBD1 (6 bases). The germline V and J ends were trimmed by 3 bases and 1 base, with 13 bases remaining between them. The CDR3 covers 16 residues. The CDR3 is CASSFQGRRSYNEQFF. Written as DNA, the CDR3 is TGTGCCAGCAGTTTTCAGGGGCGTCGTTCCTACAATGAGCAGTTCTTC.

The chain employs TRBV6-5 and TRBJ2-1, with D perhaps TRBD1 or TRBD2 (5 bases each). Germline assignment: CDR1 MNHEY and CDR2 SVGAGI. Trimming removed 7 bases from V and 0 bases from J, with 16 bases in between. The CDR3 loop spans 16 amino acids. CDR3 nucleotides: TGTGCCAGCACATCCGGGGCGTTAAGCTCCTACAATGAGCAGTTCTTC. Translation: CASTSGALSSYNEQFF.

The genes are TRBV20-1 and TRBJ2-1, with TRBD2 matching over 9 bases. Germline V lookup: CDR1 DFQATT, CDR2 SNEGSKA (reference sequence). V gave up 3 bases and J gave up 8 bases; unmatched junction bases: 8. The CDR3 totals 14 residues. CDR3 nucleotide sequence: TGCAGTGCTAGCAAGACTAGCGGAGTAGATGAGCAGTTCTTC. Amino acid sequence: CSASKTSGVDEQFF.

This chain connects TRBV29-1 to TRBJ1-2; no firm D call. Germline CDR1 and CDR2: SQVTM and ANQGSEA. Trimming took 1 base from V and 2 from J, leaving 8 bases between them. CDR3 size: 13 residues. CDR3 in amino acids: CSVEAHRNYGYTF. The CDR3 nucleotides are TGCAGCGTTGAAGCCCACCGGAACTATGGCTACACCTTC.

V usage is TRBV7-8 and J usage is TRBJ2-3; 8 bases agree with TRBD1. The junction had 4 bases not matched to a gene; V was cut back by 6 bases and J by 2 bases. Per the germline V gene, CDR1 is SGHVS and CDR2 is FQNEAQ. This CDR3 has 14 amino acids. CDR3 in amino acids: CASRWTGNTDTQYF. CDR3 in DNA: TGTGCCAGCAGATGGACAGGGAACACAGATACGCAGTATTTT. Full variable domain (rest looked up from reference TRBV7-8 and TRBJ2-3): GAGVSQSPRYKVAKRGQDVALRCDPISGHVSLFWYQQALGQGPEFLTYFQNEAQLDKSGLPSDRFFAERPEGSVSTLKIQRTQQEDSAVYLCASRWTGNTDTQYFGPGTRLTVL.

The chain employs TRBV29-1 and TRBJ2-7; the match to TRBD1 covers 8 bases. This CDR3 is built from 14 residues. Germline loops: CDR1 SQVTM, CDR2 ANQGSEA. J gave up 2 bases and V 6 bases, and 9 bases lay outside the gene matches. The DNA of the CDR3 is TGCAGCGTAGCCGGACAGGGAGACCCCTACGAGCAGTACTTC. This encodes CSVAGQGDPYEQYF.

The CDR3 DNA is TGCAGCGCGAGACGGACTAGCGGGTTCTCCGGTGAGCAGTTCTTC. It is translated as CSARRTSGFSGEQFF. J is TRBJ2-1 and V is TRBV29-1, with 11 bases that match TRBD2. The V and J ends lost 7 bases and 9 bases, in that order; junction bases with no gene match: 14. Germline V gene lookup returns CDR1 SQVTM and CDR2 ANQGSEA. This CDR3 is 15 amino acids long.

A few counts support this clonotype. V is TRBV15 and J is TRBJ2-5; 12 bases agree with TRBD2. After removal of 0 bases from V and 1 base from J, the junction contained 6 bases not matched to a gene. This CDR3 contains 18 residues. Germline assignment: CDR1 LNHNV and CDR2 YYDKDF (reference sequence). In nucleotides, the CDR3 is TGTGCCACCAGCAGAGATCGGGAACTAGCGGGAGGCCAAGAGACCCAGTACTTC. Encoded protein: CATSRDRELAGGQETQYF. The variable domain in full, with the rest retrieved from reference TRBV15 and TRBJ2-5, is DAMVIQNPRYQVTQFGKPVTLSCSQTLNHNVMYWYQQKSSQAPKLLFHYYDKDFNNEADTPDNFQSRRPNTSFCFLDIRSPGLGDTAMYLCATSRDRELAGGQETQYFGPGTRLLVL.

The rearrangement joins TRBV2 to TRBJ2-7, with D unresolved. Trimming stripped 8 bases from V and 1 base from J, with 18 bases between. This CDR3 spans 15 amino acids. The V gene's germline CDR1 is SNHLY and CDR2 FYNNEI. CDR3 loop: CASGLPHTRSYEQYF. The CDR3 DNA follows: TGTGCCAGCGGATTACCGCATACCCGATCCTACGAGCAGTACTTC. The variable domain in full, with the rest retrieved from reference TRBV2 and TRBJ2-7, is EPEVTQTPSHQVTQMGQEVILRCVPISNHLYFYWYRQILGQKVEFLVSFYNNEISEKSEIFDDQFSVERPDGSNFTLKIRSTKLEDSAMYFCASGLPHTRSYEQYFGPGTRLTVT.

This chain connects TRBV9 to TRBJ2-5, with D perhaps matching TRBD2 (6 bases). Matching the DNA end better, TRBJ2-7 makes the J call doubtful. The CDR3 sequence is 14 residues long. CDR1 SGDLS and CDR2 YYNGEE come from the germline V gene. The CDR3 sequence is CASSGGTSSYEQYF. CDR3 bases: TGTGCCAGCAGCGGGGGGACTTCTTCCTACGAGCAGTACTTC.

The CDR3 sequence: CASSESSSNQYGYTF. As DNA, the CDR3 is TGCGCCAGCAGCGAGAGTAGTTCCAACCAATATGGCTACACCTTC. The V call is TRBV4-1, the J call TRBJ1-2; no definite D call. CDR3 length: 15 amino acids. The germline V gene has CDR1 MGHRA and CDR2 YSYEKL. Deletions cut 5 bases from V and 5 bases from J, with 18 bases between.

The V gene is TRBV29-1, the J gene TRBJ2-7; 9 bases are a match to TRBD1. This CDR3 is built from 15 residues. Germline lookup yields CDR1 SQVTM and CDR2 ANQGSEA. Trimming cost V 7 bases and J 1 base; bases outside gene matches: 11. The CDR3 coding sequence is TGCAGCGCCGAAAAGGGACAGGGCCCATCCTACGAGCAGTACTTC. Its protein product is CSAEKGQGPSYEQYF.

The J gene is TRBJ2-1, the V gene TRBV3-1, with D possibly being TRBD2 (5 bases). In germline, CDR1 is LGHDT, CDR2 YNNKEL (reference sequence). This CDR3 has 16 amino acids. V shed 3 bases and J shed 2 bases, with 14 bases lying between them. In DNA form, the CDR3 reads TGTGCCAGCAGCCACCCAGCGGCAGGAACCTACAATGAGCAGTTCTTC. It codes for CASSHPAAGTYNEQFF.